A single sample is the source of the 32 T cell receptor beta chains below, sequenced in a study of blood T cell repertoires in COVID-19. TCRdb's copy holds only in-frame clones and misses some; the assay was immunoSEQ multiplex PCR. The table shows more than 75,000 clones, with 70% to 90% occurring only once. The sample was peripheral blood. These receptors originate from a woman of 80 years or more with acute or convalescent COVID-19.

CDR3 sequence reads: CASSLSGQAGNEQFF. The CDR3 DNA reads as TGTGCCAGCAGCCTTAGCGGCCAGGCGGGCAATGAGCAGTTCTTC. The V call is TRBV11-2, the J call TRBJ2-1; tentatively, D is TRBD2 (6 bases). Germline lookup yields CDR1 SGHAT and CDR2 FQNNGV. V was clipped by 5 bases and J by 6 bases, with 17 bases between them. The CDR3 covers 15 residues.

The chain has TRBV2 and TRBJ2-7; 7 nucleotides match TRBD2. Germline values: CDR1 SNHLY, CDR2 FYNNEI. The CDR3 runs 17 residues. The J segment lost 6 bases and the V segment lost 6 bases, leaving 20 bases of the junction unmatched. Here the CDR3 DNA reads TGTGCCAGCAGCCCTGGGGGTTTGTCCCGACTAGCTCGCGAGCAGTACTTC. Protein product: CASSPGGLSRLAREQYF.

The V gene is TRBV6-1, the J gene TRBJ2-7; D call uncertain. V lost 3 bases and J lost 2, with 17 bases in between. Germline values: CDR1 MNHNS, CDR2 SASEGT. The CDR3 runs 16 residues. The chain's CDR3 is CASSDGRRSIPYEQYF. DNA for the CDR3: TGTGCCAGCAGTGATGGTCGCAGGTCGATTCCCTACGAGCAGTACTTC.

The chain recombines TRBV19 with TRBJ1-2; no reliable D call. The CDR3 is 13 amino acids. Germline V gene sequence: CDR1 LNHDA, CDR2 SQIVND (reference sequence). Between the trimmed V and J ends, which lost 3 bases and 4 bases, there was a span of 9 bases. CDR3 sequence reads: CASSIKPVYGYTF. CDR3 sequence (DNA): TGTGCCAGTAGTATTAAACCGGTCTATGGCTACACCTTC.

The genes are TRBV7-9 and TRBJ2-1, with 8 positions matching TRBD1. The V segment lost 5 bases and the J segment 7 bases; nucleotides outside the gene matches: 13. The CDR3 covers 16 residues. Germline CDR1 SEHNR, CDR2 FQNEAQ (reference sequence). DNA for the CDR3: TGTGCCAGCAGCCAGGGGGCCAGTCCCGCCCAGAATGAGCAGTTCTTC. This gives the protein CASSQGASPAQNEQFF.

This clone showed up just once. The chain employs TRBV6-2 or TRBV6-3 and TRBJ1-2; D possibly corresponds to TRBD1 (6 bases). The CDR3 has 14 residues. Germline V lookup: CDR1 MNHEY, CDR2 SVGEGT. Trimming removed 0 bases from V and 2 bases from J, with 7 bases in between. CDR3 sequence (DNA): TGTGCCAGCAGTTACTCGGACAGCAACTATGGCTACACCTTC. It is translated as CASSYSDSNYGYTF.

The V call is TRBV2, the J call TRBJ2-3, with D tentatively TRBD1 (6 bases). Trimming pared 5 bases from V and 0 bases from J, leaving 9 bases between. There are 14 residues in the CDR3. Germline CDR1 is SNHLY and CDR2 is FYNNEI. For the CDR3, the DNA is TGTGCCAGCAGTCAGGGGTCTAGCACAGATACGCAGTATTTT. Protein sequence: CASSQGSSTDTQYF. The full variable domain, its missing parts supplied by reference TRBV2 and TRBJ2-3, is EPEVTQTPSHQVTQMGQEVILRCVPISNHLYFYWYRQILGQKVEFLVSFYNNEISEKSEIFDDQFSVERPDGSNFTLKIRSTKLEDSAMYFCASSQGSSTDTQYFGPGTRLTVL.

This chain links TRBV19 with TRBJ1-5, with D possibly matching TRBD1 (5 bases). Germline CDR1 is LNHDA and CDR2 is SQIVND (reference sequence). This CDR3 region has 14 residues. Trimming took off 6 bases at V and 0 bases at J, with 9 bases between the two ends. CDR3 region: CASRGQFSNQPQHF. Written as DNA, the CDR3 is TGTGCCAGTAGGGGGCAGTTTAGCAATCAGCCCCAGCATTTT.

The chain links TRBV4-3 to TRBJ1-2; D is ambiguous. Trimming removed 0 bases from V and 6 bases from J, with 11 bases in between. CDR3 length: 14 residues. The germline CDR1 and CDR2 sequences are LGHNA and YSLEER. The CDR3 sequence is CASSQDRRGNGYTF. The CDR3 region has the DNA TGCGCCAGCAGCCAAGATCGGCGGGGAAATGGCTACACCTTC.

This clone occurred a few times. The CDR3 sequence: CSVEPSGREETQYF. The CDR3 coding sequence is TGCAGCGTTGAACCCAGCGGGAGAGAAGAGACCCAGTACTTC. J is TRBJ2-5 and V is TRBV29-1, with 8 bases lining up with TRBD2. The germline V gene encodes CDR1 SQVTM and CDR2 ANQGSEA. Losses at the gene ends were 2 bases for V and 3 bases for J; bases not matched to a gene: 5. The CDR3 runs 14 residues.

This chain links TRBV7-9 with TRBJ1-2; 8 nucleotides agree with TRBD1. The CDR3 length is 14 residues. Germline V gene data show CDR1 as SEHNR and CDR2 as FQNEAQ (reference sequence). V lost 7 bases to trimming and J lost 3 bases; unmatched junction nucleotides: 7. CDR3 residues: CASNTPGGYYGYTF. The CDR3 DNA reads TGTGCCAGCAACACCCCAGGGGGCTACTATGGCTACACCTTC.

V usage is TRBV2 and J usage is TRBJ1-6; 7 positions match TRBD1. Germline trimming cut 4 bases from V and 5 bases from J; bases unmatched to any gene: 11. Germline V gene data show CDR1 as SNHLY and CDR2 as FYNNEI. The CDR3 is made up of 17 amino acids. The CDR3 sequence is CASSAPLSTGNNSPLHF. DNA of the CDR3: TGTGCCAGCAGTGCTCCACTTTCGACAGGGAATAATTCACCCCTCCACTTT.

This chain joins TRBV18 and TRBJ1-1; tentative D call: TRBD1 (6 bases). The CDR3 consists of 15 residues. Germline V lookup: CDR1 KGHSH, CDR2 LQKENI. Trimming shortened V by 3 bases and J by 1 base, and 12 bases separated the two germline ends. In DNA, the CDR3 is TGTGCCAGCTCACCCCCACAGGGCGGGAACACTGAAGCTTTCTTT. It specifies CASSPPQGGNTEAFF. Supplemented by reference TRBV18 and TRBJ1-1, the full variable domain reads NAGVMQNPRHLVRRRGQEARLRCSPMKGHSHVYWYRQLPEEGLKFMVYLQKENIIDESGMPKERFSAEFPKEGPSILRIQQVVRGDSAAYFCASSPPQGGNTEAFFGQGTRLTVV.

The CDR3 coding sequence is TGTGCCAGCATCGAAACAGGGGGTAATGAAAAACTGTTTTTT. Protein sequence: CASIETGGNEKLFF. The rearrangement joins TRBV2 to TRBJ1-4; 8 nucleotides match TRBD1. Germline CDR1 SNHLY, CDR2 FYNNEI. The ends lost 7 bases at V and 4 bases at J; junction bases unmatched: 5. This CDR3 contains 14 residues.

The V and J genes are TRBV9 and TRBJ2-1; D is perhaps TRBD2 (5 bases). Germline loops: CDR1 SGDLS, CDR2 YYNGEE. V was pared by 2 bases and J by 1 base, with 10 bases between. CDR3 length equals 15 residues. DNA of the CDR3: TGTGCCAGCAGCGTCGTGGGAGCGTCCTACAATGAGCAGTTCTTC. As protein: CASSVVGASYNEQFF. Full variable domain (rest looked up from reference TRBV9 and TRBJ2-1): DSGVTQTPKHLITATGQRVTLRCSPRSGDLSVYWYQQSLDQGLQFLIQYYNGEERAKGNILERFSAQQFPDLHSELNLSSLELGDSALYFCASSVVGASYNEQFFGPGTRLTVL.

The V call is TRBV6-5, the J call TRBJ2-7; TRBD2 matches 12 bases. The V segment lost 6 bases and the J segment 7 bases; nucleotides outside the gene matches: 4. The CDR3 is 13 amino acids. Germline CDR1 is MNHEY and CDR2 is SVGAGI. Written as DNA, the CDR3 is TGTGCCAGCAGAACTAGCGGGGGGTTGGAGCAGTACTTC. Encoded protein: CASRTSGGLEQYF.

The V call is TRBV2, the J call TRBJ1-5, with 7 positions matching TRBD1. Per germline, CDR1 SNHLY and CDR2 FYNNEI. The CDR3 runs to 15 residues. Losses at the gene ends were 10 bases for V and 2 bases for J; bases not matched to a gene: 11. The CDR3 DNA reads TGTGCCACCACCCTCTATCAGGGGGGCAATCAGCCCCAGCATTTT. This translates into CATTLYQGGNQPQHF.

The sample holds a few counts of this clone. The chain uses TRBV7-3 and TRBJ2-5; 7 bases align to TRBD1. Germline V gene data show CDR1 as SGHTA and CDR2 as FQGTGA. The CDR3 loop spans 14 amino acids. Unmatched junction bases numbered 8, after V lost 5 bases and J lost 5 bases. CDR3 nucleotide sequence: TGTGCCAGCAGCCTTCAGGGGGACCTCGAGACCCAGTACTTC. Translating gives CASSLQGDLETQYF. Complete variable domain (other parts from reference TRBV7-3 and TRBJ2-5): GAGVSQTPSNKVTEKGKYVELRCDPISGHTALYWYRQSLGQGPEFLIYFQGTGAADDSGLPNDRFFAVRPEGSVSTLKIQRTERGDSAVYLCASSLQGDLETQYFGPGTRLLVL.

The chain is built from TRBV19 and TRBJ1-3, with D maybe TRBD1 (5 bases). CDR3 length: 14 residues. Looked up from germline, CDR1 is LNHDA and CDR2 is SQIVND (reference sequence). Between the trimmed V and J ends, which lost 6 bases and 0 bases, there was a span of 9 bases. Here the CDR3 DNA reads TGTGCCAGTAGCCACAGGAGCTCTGGAAACACCATATATTTT. Protein: CASSHRSSGNTIYF.

The rearrangement uses TRBV5-1 and TRBJ2-3; 8 nucleotides match TRBD2. Germline-derived CDR1 and CDR2 are SGHRS and YFSETQ. CDR3 length equals 16 residues. J was trimmed by 4 bases and V by 4 bases; bases with no gene match: 11. The CDR3 nucleotides read TGCGCCAGCAGCAGCCAGGGGCGGGGGGTCTCAGATACGCAGTATTTT. Protein product: CASSSQGRGVSDTQYF.

CDR3 nucleotide sequence: TGCAGCGTTGAAGGGCAGGGATACCCTAGCACAGATACGCAGTATTTT. Translating gives CSVEGQGYPSTDTQYF. The gene calls are TRBV29-1 and TRBJ2-3, with D perhaps TRBD1 (5 bases). V gave up 1 base and J gave up 0 bases, with 14 bases separating them. Germline CDR1 reads SQVTM; CDR2 reads ANQGSEA. The CDR3 contains 16 residues.

The chain links TRBV2 to TRBJ2-1; 7 positions match TRBD2. CDR3 size: 15 residues. The germline V gene encodes CDR1 SNHLY and CDR2 FYNNEI. V was pared by 4 bases and J by 4 bases, with 7 bases of the junction left unmatched. The DNA for the CDR3 is TGTGCCAGCAGTGCCGAGGCGGGAGAGTACAATGAGCAGTTCTTC. Protein sequence: CASSAEAGEYNEQFF. Full variable domain (outside the CDR3, taken from reference TRBV2 and TRBJ2-1): EPEVTQTPSHQVTQMGQEVILRCVPISNHLYFYWYRQILGQKVEFLVSFYNNEISEKSEIFDDQFSVERPDGSNFTLKIRSTKLEDSAMYFCASSAEAGEYNEQFFGPGTRLTVL.

The chain uses TRBV30 and TRBJ1-3; 7 bases align to TRBD1. Germline V CDR1 and CDR2: GTSNPN, SVGIG (reference sequence). The CDR3 sequence is 13 residues long. The V and J ends lost 4 bases and 4 bases, in that order; junction bases with no gene match: 4. The CDR3 loop is CAWKTGVGNTIYF. CDR3 nucleotides: TGTGCCTGGAAAACAGGGGTCGGAAACACCATATATTTT.

The chain carries TRBV6-1 and TRBJ1-5, with D possibly TRBD1 on 6 matching bases. V dropped 2 bases and J dropped 3 bases, with 11 bases sitting between them. Germline V gene data show CDR1 as MNHNS and CDR2 as SASEGT. The CDR3 consists of 15 residues. The CDR3 nucleotides read TGTGCCAGCAGTGAATTTGGACAGTTCAATCAGCCCCAGCATTTT. Translation: CASSEFGQFNQPQHF.

In its sample, this clone was seen a few times. This chain connects TRBV2 to TRBJ2-7, with 7 bases lining up with TRBD1. The CDR3 runs 14 residues. Unmatched junction bases numbered 6, after V lost 2 bases and J lost 5 bases. From germline, CDR1 is SNHLY and CDR2 FYNNEI. CDR3 sequence reads: CASSERTGDHEQYF. The CDR3, as DNA: TGTGCCAGCAGTGAAAGAACAGGGGACCACGAGCAGTACTTC.

This chain uses TRBV7-2 with TRBJ2-3; TRBD1 might be the D (5 bases). There are 14 residues in the CDR3. Deletions cut 3 bases from V and 3 bases from J, with 10 bases between. Germline V CDR1 and CDR2: SGHTA, FQGNSA. The DNA of the CDR3 is TGTGCCAGCAGCTTTGTCAGGGTAACAGATACGCAGTATTTT. It translates to CASSFVRVTDTQYF.

The V and J genes are TRBV27 and TRBJ1-1, with D unclear. This CDR3 spans 12 amino acids. Germline CDR1 and CDR2: MNHEY and SMNVEV (reference sequence). The V gene lost 7 bases and the J gene lost 4 bases, with 10 bases spanning the gap. This CDR3 is CASKRHGTEAFF. The CDR3 DNA is TGTGCCAGCAAACGACACGGCACTGAAGCTTTCTTT.

The chain has TRBV2 and TRBJ1-3; TRBD1 might be the D (6 bases). This CDR3 is 14 amino acids long. Germline V gives CDR1 SNHLY, CDR2 FYNNEI. V was shortened by 4 bases and J by 4 bases, with 11 bases between the two germline ends. The CDR3 DNA sequence: TGTGCCAGCAGTGTGGGGGCGCAAGGAAACACCATATATTTT. Protein sequence: CASSVGAQGNTIYF.

The chain recombines TRBV10-3 with TRBJ1-6; no clear D. The germline gives CDR1 ENHRY, CDR2 SYGVKD. Trimming took off 2 bases at V and 7 bases at J, with 9 bases between the two ends. The CDR3 sequence is 14 residues long. The CDR3 loop reads CAISEIRENSPLHF. CDR3 nucleotide sequence: TGTGCCATCAGTGAGATCCGAGAAAATTCACCCCTCCACTTT.

V is TRBV5-6 and J is TRBJ2-4; D is unclear. V was pared by 4 bases and J by 0 bases, with 8 bases between. From germline, CDR1 is SGHDT and CDR2 YYEEEE. The CDR3 covers 14 residues. The CDR3 loop is CASSLYLAKNIQYF. The CDR3 DNA sequence: TGTGCCAGCAGCCTGTACTTAGCCAAAAACATTCAGTACTTC. Complete variable domain (other parts from reference TRBV5-6 and TRBJ2-4): DAGVTQSPTHLIKTRGQQVTLRCSPKSGHDTVSWYQQALGQGPQFIFQYYEEEERQRGNFPDRFSGHQFPNYSSELNVNALLLGDSALYLCASSLYLAKNIQYFGAGTRLSVL.

This clone is large. The CDR3 sequence is CSASGEKTTYNEQFF. The CDR3 nucleotides are TGCAGTGCTAGTGGGGAGAAAACAACTTACAATGAGCAGTTCTTC. The gene calls are TRBV20-1 and TRBJ2-1, with D possibly TRBD2 on 5 matching bases. The CDR3 spans 15 residues. In germline, CDR1 is DFQATT, CDR2 SNEGSKA (reference sequence). V lost 3 bases and J 4 bases, leaving 16 bases between the germline ends.

The chain joins TRBV13 to TRBJ2-7; a weak D match, TRBD2 (6 bases). V was clipped by 0 bases and J by 5 bases, with 11 bases between them. Germline V lookup: CDR1 PRHDT, CDR2 FYEKMQ (reference sequence). CDR3 size: 14 residues. The CDR3 region is CASSLGLARDEQYF. The DNA of the CDR3 is TGTGCCAGCAGCTTAGGACTAGCTCGGGACGAGCAGTACTTC. Looking up the rest from reference TRBV13 and TRBJ2-7 gives the full variable domain: AAGVIQSPRHLIKEKRETATLKCYPIPRHDTVYWYQQGPGQDPQFLISFYEKMQSDKGSIPDRFSAQQFSDYHSELNMSSLELGDSALYFCASSLGLARDEQYFGPGTRLTVT.